These 28 T cell receptor beta chains were sequenced from one sample in a study of blood T cell repertoires in COVID-19. Here immunoSEQ multiplex PCR was the method, and the copy in TCRdb shows in-frame clones only, minus some. The table shows about 120,000 clones, with about 91% occurring only once. Sequencing was performed on peripheral blood. All receptors derive from a woman aged 45-65 years with active or convalescent COVID-19.

The chain has TRBV7-2 and TRBJ2-2; tentatively, D is TRBD2 (6 bases). The germline CDR1 and CDR2 sequences are SGHTA and FQGNSA. The CDR3 has 15 amino acids. V lost 4 bases and J lost 4, with 13 bases in between. This chain's CDR3 is CASSSQTAGTGELFF. The CDR3 nucleotides read TGTGCCAGCAGCTCCCAGACAGCGGGCACCGGGGAGCTGTTTTTT.

The CDR3 loop is CASRDPTGIVSNQPQHF. The DNA for the CDR3 is TGTGCCAGTAGGGACCCCACGGGGATTGTAAGCAATCAGCCCCAGCATTTT. This chain links TRBV19 with TRBJ1-5, with unresolved D. The V and J ends lost 6 bases and 1 base respectively, with 19 bases between them. The CDR3 covers 17 residues. Germline V gene data show CDR1 as LNHDA and CDR2 as SQIVND (reference sequence).

The chain combines TRBV2 with TRBJ2-7; possibly TRBD2 for D (6 bases). The CDR3 totals 14 residues. V dropped 8 bases and J dropped 7 bases, with 21 bases sitting between them. CDR1 is SNHLY and CDR2 is FYNNEI in the germline V gene. CDR3: CASGGTGSGAEQYF. CDR3 bases: TGTGCCAGCGGAGGGACTGGCTCGGGTGCGGAGCAGTACTTC.

The chain is built from TRBV19 and TRBJ1-4; 9 nucleotides align to TRBD1. Germline lookup yields CDR1 LNHDA and CDR2 SQIVND (reference sequence). This CDR3 contains 16 residues. V shed 3 bases and J 3 bases; nucleotides not matched to a gene: 5. DNA of the CDR3: TGTGCCAGTAGTATGTACAGGGGGCGGTCTAATGAAAAACTGTTTTTT. This codes for CASSMYRGRSNEKLFF.

The chain couples TRBV11-1 to TRBJ1-1; no clear D. CDR1 and CDR2 (germline): SGHAT, FQDESV (reference sequence). V was pared by 7 bases and J by 1 base, with 16 bases between. This CDR3 is 15 amino acids long. The CDR3 region is CASIPLRGWNTEAFF. CDR3 coding DNA: TGTGCCAGCATCCCTTTGCGGGGTTGGAACACTGAAGCTTTCTTT.

The J gene is TRBJ1-2, the V gene TRBV7-2; 10 nucleotides match TRBD1. Per germline, CDR1 SGHTA and CDR2 FQGNSA. The V and J ends lost 0 bases and 5 bases, in that order; junction bases with no gene match: 9. The CDR3 covers 17 residues. This chain's CDR3 is CASSLASGTGVQYGYTF. In nucleotides, the CDR3 is TGTGCCAGCAGCTTAGCGTCGGGGACAGGGGTACAGTATGGCTACACCTTC.

The V and J genes are TRBV4-3 and TRBJ2-7, with TRBD1 matching over 11 bases. The CDR3 has 14 amino acids. CDR1 and CDR2 (germline): LGHNA, YSLEER. The V gene end was trimmed by 4 bases and the J gene end by 7 bases; junction bases not matched to a gene: 6. The CDR3 DNA is TGCGCCAGCAGCCCGAGGGACAGGGGGGGTGAGCAGTACTTC. Amino acids: CASSPRDRGGEQYF.

V usage is TRBV20-1 and J usage is TRBJ2-7; 7 bases agree with TRBD2. V was pared by 3 bases and J by 4 bases, with 12 bases of the junction left unmatched. CDR3 length equals 15 residues. Per the germline V gene, CDR1 is DFQATT and CDR2 is SNEGSKA (reference sequence). CDR3 protein: CSASSGAGIIYEQYF. The CDR3 DNA sequence: TGCAGTGCTAGTAGTGGAGCGGGAATCATTTACGAGCAGTACTTC.

The chain employs TRBV9 and TRBJ2-2, with 11 bases fitting TRBD1. The V segment lost 7 bases and the J segment 7 bases; nucleotides outside the gene matches: 12. CDR3 length: 16 amino acids. CDR1 and CDR2 from the germline V gene are SGDLS and YYNGEE. The CDR3 region has the DNA TGTGCCAGCGGATCCGGGGACAGGGGGGATGGCGGGGAGCTGTTTTTT. Its translation: CASGSGDRGDGGELFF. Supplemented by reference TRBV9 and TRBJ2-2, the full variable domain reads DSGVTQTPKHLITATGQRVTLRCSPRSGDLSVYWYQQSLDQGLQFLIQYYNGEERAKGNILERFSAQQFPDLHSELNLSSLELGDSALYFCASGSGDRGDGGELFFGEGSRLTVL.

The CDR3 protein is CATSSGQVQMAFF. The CDR3 coding sequence is TGTGCCACCAGCAGCGGACAGGTTCAAATGGCTTTCTTT. This chain links TRBV15 with TRBJ1-1; the match to TRBD1 covers 7 bases. Germline CDR1 reads LNHNV; CDR2 reads YYDKDF (reference sequence). Losses at the gene ends were 3 bases for V and 11 bases for J; bases not matched to a gene: 9. The CDR3 extends over 13 amino acids.

The chain is built from TRBV6-6 and TRBJ1-4; TRBD1 is a possible D gene (6 bases). Germline V gene data show CDR1 as MNHNY and CDR2 as SVGAGI (reference sequence). The ends were cut back, 8 bases at V and 16 bases at J, with 20 bases in the middle. CDR3 length: 12 amino acids. CDR3 nucleotide sequence: TGTGCCAGCCGGGGAGGGGGGACTATATGGTTTTTT. As protein: CASRGGGTIWFF.

The rearrangement uses TRBV28 and TRBJ2-4; D perhaps matches TRBD1 (6 bases). The CDR3 consists of 13 residues. Trimming left V 6 bases short and J 9 bases short, with 15 bases between. Germline values: CDR1 MDHEN, CDR2 SYDVKM. The CDR3 nucleotides are TGTGCCAGCAGACCAGGACAGTCTCGCATTCAGTACTTC. This translates into CASRPGQSRIQYF.

The V call is TRBV9, the J call TRBJ2-3, with D possibly TRBD2 on 6 matching bases. Germline CDR1 and CDR2: SGDLS and YYNGEE. The CDR3 covers 13 residues. Trimming stripped 5 bases from V and 2 bases from J, with 9 bases between. CDR3 in DNA: TGTGCCAGCAGAAGGAGGGCCACAGATACGCAGTATTTT. Translated: CASRRRATDTQYF. The complete variable domain, with remaining parts taken from reference TRBV9 and TRBJ2-3, reads DSGVTQTPKHLITATGQRVTLRCSPRSGDLSVYWYQQSLDQGLQFLIQYYNGEERAKGNILERFSAQQFPDLHSELNLSSLELGDSALYFCASRRRATDTQYFGPGTRLTVL.

The chain combines TRBV7-3 with TRBJ2-2; no clear D gene. The CDR3 is 13 amino acids. The germline CDR1 and CDR2 sequences are SGHTA and FQGTGA. Trimming took off 8 bases at V and 6 bases at J, with 13 bases between the two ends. CDR3 DNA sequence: TGTGCCAGCTCCTACCCGGGTTCCGGGGAGCTGTTTTTT. Its translation is CASSYPGSGELFF. The entire variable domain, with the rest obtained from reference TRBV7-3 and TRBJ2-2, is as follows: GAGVSQTPSNKVTEKGKYVELRCDPISGHTALYWYRQSLGQGPEFLIYFQGTGAADDSGLPNDRFFAVRPEGSVSTLKIQRTERGDSAVYLCASSYPGSGELFFGEGSRLTVL.

The chain joins TRBV4-1 to TRBJ2-1; the D is unclear. The CDR3 extends over 16 amino acids. The germline V gene has CDR1 MGHRA and CDR2 YSYEKL. Trimming left V 0 bases short and J 4 bases short, with 13 bases between. DNA of the CDR3: TGCGCCAGCAGCCAAGAACAAAACCCCCTTTACAATGAGCAGTTCTTC. The encoded protein is CASSQEQNPLYNEQFF.

The rearrangement uses TRBV5-1 and TRBJ1-6, with 7 positions matching TRBD1. V lost 4 bases, J lost 7 bases, and 5 bases stayed unmatched. Germline V CDR1 and CDR2: SGHRS, YFSETQ. There are 14 residues in the CDR3. The CDR3 sequence is CASSGGQPNSPLHF. The CDR3 nucleotides are TGCGCCAGCAGCGGGGGACAGCCAAATTCACCCCTCCACTTT.

V is TRBV6-6 and J is TRBJ2-7; D remains unclear. V lost 6 bases and J 3 bases, leaving 9 bases between the germline ends. The CDR3 contains 12 residues. Germline V gene lookup returns CDR1 MNHNY and CDR2 SVGAGI (reference sequence). In DNA, the CDR3 is TGTGCCAGCAGCCCCCCTAGCTACGAGCAGTACTTC. Translation gives CASSPPSYEQYF.

The chain recombines TRBV5-1 with TRBJ2-7, with TRBD1 as a possible D gene (6 bases). V lost 1 base and J lost 4, with 12 bases in between. CDR3 length equals 14 residues. Germline CDR1 reads SGHRS; CDR2 reads YFSETQ. As DNA, the CDR3 is TGCGCCAGCAGCTTGAACAGGGTGACTTACGAGCAGTACTTC. As protein: CASSLNRVTYEQYF.

This chain joins TRBV10-3 and TRBJ1-2; D gene uncertain. Trimming shortened V by 4 bases and J by 0 bases, and 9 bases separated the two germline ends. Germline V gene data show CDR1 as ENHRY and CDR2 as SYGVKD. The CDR3 runs 14 residues. The DNA for the CDR3 is TGTGCCATCAGTGCACATACCTCTAACTATGGCTACACCTTC. This encodes CAISAHTSNYGYTF.

CDR3 in DNA: TGTGCCAGCAGCGGGAGGAGTCGGGCAGATACGCAGTATTTT. Its translation: CASSGRSRADTQYF. The chain joins TRBV4-2 to TRBJ2-3, with D possibly TRBD2 on 6 matching bases. V shed 5 bases and J shed 4 bases, with 13 bases lying between them. CDR3 length: 14 amino acids. The germline V gene encodes CDR1 LGHNA and CDR2 YNFKEQ.

The chain joins TRBV5-1 to TRBJ2-7; D is possibly TRBD1 (6 bases). There are 15 residues in the CDR3. Germline loops: CDR1 SGHRS, CDR2 YFSETQ. Trimming stripped 0 bases from V and 3 bases from J, with 13 bases between. CDR3 in amino acids: CASSLAPGVSYEQYF. CDR3 nucleotide sequence: TGCGCCAGCAGCTTGGCCCCAGGGGTCAGCTACGAGCAGTACTTC.

The chain combines TRBV30 with TRBJ2-5; 7 positions match TRBD2. Trimming took 1 base from V and 4 from J; bases not matched to a gene: 6. Germline V gene data show CDR1 as GTSNPN and CDR2 as SVGIG (reference sequence). This CDR3 region has 14 residues. The CDR3 bases are TGTGCCTGGAGTGGTGGCGGGAGTCGAGAGACCCAGTACTTC. It yields the protein CAWSGGGSRETQYF.

The rearrangement joins TRBV28 to TRBJ2-3, with D possibly being TRBD1 (6 bases). The CDR3 sequence is 11 residues long. The germline gives CDR1 MDHEN, CDR2 SYDVKM. Between the trimmed V and J ends, which lost 7 bases and 13 bases, there was a span of 15 bases. CDR3 coding DNA: TGTGCCAGCATAGGACAGCACATGAAGTATTTT. This encodes CASIGQHMKYF.

J is TRBJ1-1 and V is TRBV11-3; tentatively, D is TRBD1 (6 bases). With 0 bases removed from V and 11 bases from J, the gap between germline ends came to 13 bases. In germline, CDR1 is SGHNT, CDR2 YENEEA. The CDR3 has 13 residues. The CDR3 coding sequence is TGTGCCAGCAGCTTAGACAGGGGTCGTTCGGCTTTCTTT. This codes for CASSLDRGRSAFF.

This chain links TRBV10-3 with TRBJ2-3; D is possibly TRBD2 (5 bases). Trimming removed 0 bases at V and 3 bases at J, with 13 bases between. The CDR3 loop spans 16 amino acids. Germline lookup yields CDR1 ENHRY and CDR2 SYGVKD. As DNA, the CDR3 is TGTGCCATCAGTGAGTCTCTGCTAGCTATGACAGATACGCAGTATTTT. Residues: CAISESLLAMTDTQYF.

The chain couples TRBV10-3 to TRBJ2-3; TRBD1 matches 8 bases. Unmatched junction bases numbered 2, after V lost 5 bases and J lost 1 base. The CDR3 has 14 residues. CDR1 and CDR2 (germline): ENHRY, SYGVKD. The CDR3 DNA follows: TGTGCCATCAGTCCGACAGGGGGCACAGATACGCAGTATTTT. The encoded protein is CAISPTGGTDTQYF.

The chain is built from TRBV29-1 and TRBJ1-2; D not resolved. The CDR3 is made up of 14 amino acids. CDR1 is SQVTM and CDR2 is ANQGSEA in the germline V gene. V lost 3 bases and J lost 8, with 19 bases in between. CDR3 region: CSVDAVALGGGYTF. The CDR3 DNA follows: TGCAGCGTTGATGCCGTCGCGTTGGGCGGGGGCTACACCTTC.

The rearrangement joins TRBV19 to TRBJ1-2; TRBD1 aligns across 8 bases. Germline V gives CDR1 LNHDA, CDR2 SQIVND (reference sequence). V lost 6 bases, J lost 4 bases, and 10 bases stayed unmatched. CDR3 size: 15 residues. CDR3 bases: TGTGCCAGTAGGGCCGGGCAGGGGGCCCTCTATGGCTACACCTTC. Residues: CASRAGQGALYGYTF.